This T cell receptor (beta chain) was observed in a study of control samples from healthy donors and cancer patients. The table came from immunoSEQ multiplex PCR; TCRdb's copy has only in-frame clones and leaves some out. The sample lists about 230,000 clones; about four fifths were seen once. The CDR3 has 12 amino acids. Germline lookup yields CDR1 LNHNV and CDR2 YYDKDF (reference sequence). Trimming took off 3 bases at V and 8 bases at J, with 10 bases between the two ends. This receptor was obtained from a woman aged 55-70 years with lung cancer. The rearrangement links TRBV15 to TRBJ1-2; TRBD1 is a possible D gene (5 bases). Sequencing input: PBMCs. CDR3 nucleotides: TGTGCCACCAGCAGCCGGGGCTTCGGCTACACCTTC. Residues: CATSSRGFGYTF.